These T cell receptor beta chains were read from a single sample in a study of Ad26.COV2.S vaccination and SARS-CoV-2 variants. Sequenced by immunoSEQ multiplex PCR; TCRdb stores in-frame clones only, minus some. The sample holds fewer than 400,000 clones; about 86% are singletons and the top ten take more than 1.5%. The sample here was peripheral blood, taken in a trial of Ad26.COV2.S vaccine versus placebo. The receptor set was obtained from a person between 18 and 65 years old who received the Ad26.COV2.S COVID-19 vaccine or a placebo. The CDR3 runs from the conserved cysteine through the conserved F or W. D genes are given only for firm matches. The listing skips clone size in some rows; elsewhere it reads once, few, many or a size class.

v_call	j_call	d_call	clone_size	cdr3_nt	cdr3_aa
TRBV9	TRBJ2-6	-	-	TGTGCCAGCAGCGAGAAGGGGACCTCTGGGGCCAACGTCCTGACTTTC	CASSEKGTSGANVLTF
TRBV7-2	TRBJ2-5	-	-	TGTGCCAGCAGCTTAGTTGCACAGCAAGAGACCCAGTACTTC	CASSLVAQQETQYF
TRBV6-2/TRBV6-3	TRBJ2-1	TRBD2	-	TGTGCCAGCAGTGCTAGCGGGGCCTCCTACAATGAGCAGTTCTTC	CASSASGASYNEQFF
TRBV4-2	TRBJ1-2	TRBD1	once	TGTGCCAGCAGCCAAAGATGGGGACAGTCAAACTACACCTTC	CASSQRWGQSNYTF
TRBV11-2	TRBJ2-1	TRBD2	-	TGTGCCAGCAGCCAACGCCTTTCCGCGGGGGGAAACAATGAGCAGTTCTTC	CASSQRLSAGGNNEQFF
TRBV11-2	TRBJ1-1	-	once	TGTGCCAGCAGCCCGCGAGGGGGGGGCGGCAACACTGAAGCTTTCTTT	CASSPRGGGGNTEAFF
TRBV6-2/TRBV6-3	TRBJ2-5	TRBD1	-	TGTGCCAGCAGTGACCCCAGGGGGCAGAGGGTGACCCAGTACTTC	CASSDPRGQRVTQYF
TRBV5-1	TRBJ1-1	-	-	TGCGCCAGCAGCCCGGGGGTGACGAACACTGAAGCTTTCTTT	CASSPGVTNTEAFF
TRBV7-2	TRBJ2-2	-	-	TGTGCCAGCAGCTTAGCATGGGCCTCTGGGGAGCTGTTTTTT	CASSLAWASGELFF
TRBV6-5	TRBJ1-1	-	-	TGTGCCAGCAGTTACCCACTCGGGGGCTGGGGTAGTGAAGCTTTCTTT	CASSYPLGGWGSEAFF
TRBV12-5	TRBJ2-1	-	-	TGTGCTAGTGCCCCAGGGTTATGGTTTTTCCAGGCCTACAATGAGCAGTTCTTC	CASAPGLWFFQAYNEQFF
TRBV2	TRBJ1-1	TRBD1	few	TGTGCCAGCAGTGGACAGGGCCTAGCGAAAGCTTTCTTT	CASSGQGLAKAFF
TRBV7-2	TRBJ1-5	-	-	TGTGCCAGCGGAGAGCATTGGCAGCCCCAGCATTTT	CASGEHWQPQHF
TRBV5-1	TRBJ1-2	-	once	TGCGCCAGCACACGTTGGGGGGGCGAAAATTATCCTAACTATGGCTACACCTTC	CASTRWGGENYPNYGYTF
TRBV18	TRBJ2-7	-	once	TGTGCCAGCTCACCGATTATAGCGGAGTACGAGCAGTACTTC	CASSPIIAEYEQYF
TRBV4-1	TRBJ2-4	-	-	TGCGCCAGCAGCCAAGGCAGGAAACTAGCCAAAAACATTCAGTACTTC	CASSQGRKLAKNIQYF
TRBV25-1	TRBJ2-5	-	-	TGTGCCAGCAGTGATTCAGGCGGGGGCCCCCGGACCCAGTACTTC	CASSDSGGGPRTQYF
TRBV29-1	TRBJ2-1	TRBD2	-	TGCAGCGTTGGTAGCGGGGGGCAGCAGTTCTTC	CSVGSGGQQFF
TRBV28	TRBJ2-3	TRBD2	-	TGTGCCAGCACCCCACTAGGGGAGGGAATGGTTACGCAGTATTTT	CASTPLGEGMVTQYF
TRBV4-3	TRBJ2-7	-	-	TGCGCCAGCAGCCAAGGGGTTCCCCCCCTAGGAAGGCAGTACTTC	CASSQGVPPLGRQYF
TRBV10-1	TRBJ2-2	-	few	TGCGCCAGCAGTGAGGCCAGGTCCACCGGGGAGCTGTTTTTT	CASSEARSTGELFF
TRBV5-4	TRBJ1-3	-	-	TGTGCCAGCAGCCCGGACAGTCTGGAGAACACCATATATTTT	CASSPDSLENTIYF
TRBV5-4	TRBJ1-2	-	once	TGTGCCAGCAGCTCAGGGGCCTATGGCTACACCTTC	CASSSGAYGYTF
TRBV19	TRBJ1-2	-	-	TGTGCCAGTAGTACCACGGACGGTCTAGGGAAGAGCTACACCTTC	CASSTTDGLGKSYTF
TRBV4-1	TRBJ2-3	TRBD2	-	TGCGCCAGCAGCCAAGCTGGGACTAGCGGGGGGATAGATACGCAGTATTTT	CASSQAGTSGGIDTQYF
TRBV5-4	TRBJ1-6	-	once	TGTGCCAGCACCCCGGACATCTCCTATAATTCACCCCTCCACTTT	CASTPDISYNSPLHF
TRBV5-1	TRBJ2-5	-	few	TGCGCCAGCAGCTTGGAGGGTTGGACCCAGTACTTC	CASSLEGWTQYF
TRBV2	TRBJ2-3	TRBD2	-	TGTGCCAGCAGGTCTACTAGCGGAGGGCCCACAGATACGCAGTATTTT	CASRSTSGGPTDTQYF
TRBV7-2	TRBJ1-5	-	once	TGTGCCAGCAGCGCGCAGCCTAGTCAGCCCCAGCATTTT	CASSAQPSQPQHF
TRBV4-2	TRBJ1-1	-	-	TGTGCCAGCAGCCAAAGGGGTGGCAGGGGACTCACTGAAGCTTTCTTT	CASSQRGGRGLTEAFF
TRBV7-3	TRBJ1-2	-	once	TGTGCCAGCAGCTTAGAAGGGGGCTATGGCTACACCTTC	CASSLEGGYGYTF
TRBV4-1	TRBJ1-6	-	-	TGCGCCAGCAGCCAAGAGAATTCACCCCTCCACTTT	CASSQENSPLHF
TRBV7-9	TRBJ2-7	-	few	TGTGCCAGCAGCTTATCATCCGCCTACGAGCAGTACTTC	CASSLSSAYEQYF